Below are 27 T cell receptor beta chains sequenced from a single sample in a study of T cell repertoires in cytomegalovirus infection. MiXCR, applied by TCRdb to the reads, yields one record per CDR3 protein. The data contain about 300,000 distinct CDR3 sequences, about a quarter of them singletons. The sample comprised PBMCs. These receptors all come from a human donor in good health (CMV status not recorded). Some clones in this sample may be carry-over from other donors' samples.

The V and J genes are TRBV6-8 and TRBJ2-5; 9 bases map to TRBD2. CDR3 length equals 13 residues. J gave up 3 bases and V 6 bases, and 2 bases lay outside the gene matches. Germline values: CDR1 MNHGY, CDR2 SAAAGT. The CDR3: CASRRLAEETQYF. The CDR3 nucleotides read TGTGCCAGCAGGAGACTAGCGGAAGAGACCCAGTACTTC.

This clonotype was counted many times. J is TRBJ2-2 and V is TRBV12-3 or TRBV12-4, with 7 bases lining up with TRBD2. V was pared by 6 bases and J by 5 bases, with 9 bases of the junction left unmatched. The CDR3 consists of 15 residues. The DNA of the CDR3 is TGTGCCAGCAGGCTCCGGGGCGGGAGAACCGGGGAGCTGTTTTTT. Translated, it gives CASRLRGGRTGELFF.

The chain links TRBV6-2 or TRBV6-3 to TRBJ2-7, with D perhaps matching TRBD2 (5 bases). The CDR3 contains 12 residues. CDR1 and CDR2 (germline): MNHEY, SVGEGT. Trimming left V 9 bases short and J 2 bases short, with 11 bases between. The CDR3 coding sequence is TGTGCCAGTGACGAGGGTCCCTACGAGCAGTACTTC. Protein product: CASDEGPYEQYF.

The chain is built from TRBV10-2 and TRBJ2-2; D might be TRBD2 (5 bases). Trimming shortened V by 5 bases and J by 1 base, and 14 bases separated the two germline ends. The CDR3 totals 16 residues. The germline V gene encodes CDR1 WSHSY and CDR2 SAAADI. The CDR3 is CASSSGLLMNTGELFF. For the CDR3, the DNA is TGCGCCAGCAGTTCAGGACTTCTCATGAACACCGGGGAGCTGTTTTTT.

V gene TRBV20-1 combines with J gene TRBJ2-7, with TRBD2 matching over 7 bases. The CDR3 is 14 amino acids. Looked up from germline, CDR1 is DFQATT and CDR2 is SNEGSKA (reference sequence). The V and J ends lost 3 bases and 2 bases, in that order; junction bases with no gene match: 7. The CDR3 sequence is CSASIFGGAYEQYF. The CDR3 DNA reads TGCAGTGCTAGTATTTTTGGGGGGGCCTACGAGCAGTACTTC.

This clonotype was counted ten times or more. The CDR3 sequence: CASSSGLSETQYF. The CDR3 bases are TGTGCCAGCAGCTCGGGACTGTCAGAGACCCAGTACTTC. This chain connects TRBV7-2 to TRBJ2-5; the D gene is possibly TRBD2 (6 bases). The CDR3 has 13 residues. Trimming removed 4 bases from V and 4 bases from J, with 10 bases in between. CDR1 is SGHTA, CDR2 FQGNSA, per germline.

There are a few counts of this clonotype. This rearrangement joins TRBV11-3 to TRBJ2-2; tentatively, D is TRBD2 (6 bases). Trimming took 5 bases from V and 4 from J, leaving 14 bases between them. The germline gives CDR1 SGHNT, CDR2 YENEEA. The CDR3 contains 15 residues. This chain's CDR3 is CASSRSGVLTGELFF. CDR3 DNA sequence: TGTGCCAGCAGCCGGTCGGGAGTTCTCACCGGGGAGCTGTTTTTT.

The chain recombines TRBV10-3 with TRBJ1-2; perhaps TRBD1 as D (5 bases). V dropped 10 bases and J dropped 4 bases, with 16 bases sitting between them. Germline V gene data show CDR1 as ENHRY and CDR2 as SYGVKD. The CDR3 consists of 13 residues. CDR3 DNA sequence: TGTGCCACCGCCCCCGGGGACGTCTATGGCTACACCTTC. Protein sequence: CATAPGDVYGYTF.

This clonotype was counted a few times. The chain recombines TRBV24-1 with TRBJ2-1; 9 bases align to TRBD2. Germline CDR1 KGHDR, CDR2 SFDVKD. The CDR3 covers 16 residues. The junction had 9 bases not matched to a gene; V was cut back by 6 bases and J by 4 bases. This CDR3 reads CATSPWGSGSYNEQFF. The CDR3 nucleotides are TGTGCCACCAGTCCCTGGGGTAGCGGGAGTTACAATGAGCAGTTCTTC.

This clonotype appeared many times. The V call is TRBV12-3 or TRBV12-4, the J call TRBJ1-2; no definite D call. The CDR3 has 13 residues. V lost 6 bases, J lost 4 bases, and 12 bases lay in between. The CDR3 nucleotides read TGTGCCAGCAGCCGACGACCGGGCTATGGCTACACCTTC. It is translated as CASSRRPGYGYTF.

This clonotype was counted a few times. The DNA for the CDR3 is TGTGCCAGCACCCTCGGCGGGGGGAAGATGTCGCAGTATTTT. This gives the protein CASTLGGGKMSQYF. The chain couples TRBV28 to TRBJ2-3; 8 nucleotides line up with TRBD2. CDR1 and CDR2 (germline): MDHEN, SYDVKM. The trim removed 7 bases at V and 10 bases at J, leaving 13 bases unmatched. This CDR3 has 14 residues.

V usage is TRBV20-1 and J usage is TRBJ1-1; D not certain. Per the germline V gene, CDR1 is DFQATT and CDR2 is SNEGSKA (reference sequence). This CDR3 contains 13 residues. Trimming removed 3 bases from V and 4 bases from J, with 12 bases in between. As DNA, the CDR3 is TGCAGTGCTAGTTCCAGGTTAGGCACTGAAGCTTTCTTT. It encodes CSASSRLGTEAFF.

This clonotype appeared once. The chain couples TRBV18 to TRBJ1-1, with D uncertain. This CDR3 comprises 14 residues. The V gene lost 2 bases and the J gene lost 1 base, with 8 bases spanning the gap. CDR1 is KGHSH, CDR2 LQKENI, per germline. CDR3 protein: CASSPAKQNTEAFF. The CDR3 bases are TGTGCCAGCTCACCAGCTAAACAGAACACTGAAGCTTTCTTT.

A few counts support this clonotype. This chain connects TRBV11-2 to TRBJ2-7, with D possibly TRBD1 on 5 matching bases. Germline values: CDR1 SGHAT, CDR2 FQNNGV. The length of the CDR3 is 13 residues. Trimming removed 5 bases from V and 4 bases from J, with 12 bases in between. For the CDR3, the DNA is TGTGCCAGCAGCCCGGACAACTCTTACGAGCAGTACTTC. Translation: CASSPDNSYEQYF.

The chain joins TRBV7-3 to TRBJ1-1, with TRBD1 as a possible D gene (6 bases). This CDR3 comprises 15 residues. V shed 4 bases and J shed 3 bases, with 15 bases lying between them. Germline values: CDR1 SGHTA, CDR2 FQGTGA. CDR3 in amino acids: CASSSLTGPYTEAFF. The CDR3 nucleotides are TGTGCCAGCAGCTCCCTGACAGGTCCCTACACTGAAGCTTTCTTT.

This clonotype has a handful of counts. This rearrangement joins TRBV20-1 to TRBJ2-5, with D possibly TRBD2 on 6 matching bases. With 3 bases removed from V and 3 bases from J, the gap between germline ends came to 8 bases. The germline V gene has CDR1 DFQATT and CDR2 SNEGSKA (reference sequence). The CDR3 sequence is 12 residues long. The CDR3 nucleotides read TGCAGTGCTAGGACGGGGGAAGAGACCCAGTACTTC. Translating gives CSARTGEETQYF.

The sample holds many counts of this clonotype. The V gene is TRBV7-2, the J gene TRBJ2-5; 13 bases align to TRBD2. V lost 4 bases and J lost 3; bases outside the gene matches: 14. Germline CDR1 and CDR2: SGHTA and FQGNSA. The CDR3 loop spans 19 amino acids. The CDR3 loop reads CASSSNPYGTSGKEETQYF. CDR3 bases: TGTGCCAGCAGCTCCAATCCCTACGGGACTAGCGGGAAGGAAGAGACCCAGTACTTC.

This clonotype turned up a few times. The chain has TRBV4-1 and TRBJ2-3, with no clear D. Germline V gene data show CDR1 as MGHRA and CDR2 as YSYEKL. This CDR3 is built from 14 residues. V dropped 2 bases and J dropped 5 bases, with 11 bases sitting between them. The CDR3 protein is CASSQLGIEDTQYF. DNA for the CDR3: TGCGCCAGCAGCCAATTGGGAATTGAAGATACGCAGTATTTT.

This clonotype was observed a handful of times. The V and J genes are TRBV18 and TRBJ2-6; D remains unclear. This CDR3 contains 12 residues. The V gene's germline CDR1 is KGHSH and CDR2 LQKENI. V lost 4 bases and J lost 4, with 2 bases in between. DNA of the CDR3: TGTGCCAGCTCACAGGGGGCCAACGTCCTGACTTTC. Translating it yields CASSQGANVLTF.

This clonotype was detected many times. The CDR3 region is CASSSGERRNQPQHF. Written as DNA, the CDR3 is TGTGCCAGCAGCTCCGGGGAGAGGCGCAATCAGCCCCAGCATTTT. V usage is TRBV7-2 and J usage is TRBJ1-5; unclear D gene. The CDR3 runs 15 residues. CDR1 is SGHTA, CDR2 FQGNSA, per germline. Trimming removed 4 bases at V and 2 bases at J, with 12 bases between.

The chain recombines TRBV5-4 with TRBJ2-1; maybe TRBD1 (6 bases). Germline V gives CDR1 SGHNT, CDR2 YYREEE (reference sequence). V gave up 3 bases and J gave up 8 bases, with 18 bases separating them. The CDR3 runs to 15 residues. The CDR3 DNA sequence: TGTGCCAGCAGCTCACCGAATCAGGGGATTCATGAGCAGTTCTTC. Translation: CASSSPNQGIHEQFF.

The table lists this clonotype with a count of one. CDR3 nucleotides: TGTGCCAGCTGCCGAGGGACTAGCGAGTACCAAGAGACCCAGTACTTC. Its protein product is CASCRGTSEYQETQYF. The V and J genes are TRBV6-2 or TRBV6-3 and TRBJ2-5, with 10 bases that match TRBD2. The CDR3 loop spans 16 amino acids. The trim removed 8 bases at V and 0 bases at J, leaving 9 bases unmatched. Per germline, CDR1 MNHEY and CDR2 SVGEGT.

The J gene is TRBJ1-2, the V gene TRBV28; D is uncertain. Between the trimmed V and J ends, which lost 6 bases and 6 bases, there was a span of 14 bases. The germline V gene encodes CDR1 MDHEN and CDR2 SYDVKM. The CDR3 has 13 residues. The DNA for the CDR3 is TGTGCCAGCAGGCCTACCGGGAGCGATGGCTACACCTTC. Translation gives CASRPTGSDGYTF.

This clonotype was picked up many times. The chain has TRBV24-1 and TRBJ2-1; 8 nucleotides line up with TRBD1. CDR3 length: 15 residues. Trimming at V came to 3 bases and at J to 9 bases, leaving 9 bases not matched to a gene. Germline lookup yields CDR1 KGHDR and CDR2 SFDVKD. CDR3 nucleotide sequence: TGTGCCACCAGTGATCCTGGACAGGGCGATATTGAGCAGTTCTTC. As protein: CATSDPGQGDIEQFF.

This chain links TRBV29-1 with TRBJ2-7, with D tentatively TRBD2 (5 bases). V lost 4 bases to trimming and J lost 2 bases, with 9 bases between them. The CDR3 has 12 residues. Germline V lookup: CDR1 SQVTM, CDR2 ANQGSEA. The CDR3 DNA reads as TGCAGCGTTGGAGCGGATCCCTACGAGCAGTACTTC. Amino acid sequence: CSVGADPYEQYF.

Only a few counts were recorded for this clonotype. The chain has TRBV19 and TRBJ1-1, with 7 positions matching TRBD1. With 7 bases clipped from V and 8 bases from J, the junction kept 10 bases outside the gene matches. The CDR3 is made up of 13 amino acids. Germline values: CDR1 LNHDA, CDR2 SQIVND (reference sequence). The CDR3 spells CASIPPLTGEAFF. CDR3 nucleotides: TGTGCCAGTATACCCCCCCTGACAGGGGAAGCTTTCTTT.

CDR3: CASTLGQSYEQYF. In DNA form, the CDR3 reads TGTGCCAGCACTCTGGGGCAGTCCTACGAGCAGTACTTC. This rearrangement joins TRBV28 to TRBJ2-7, with D perhaps matching TRBD1 (5 bases). Trimming took off 7 bases at V and 1 base at J, with 11 bases between the two ends. The CDR3 covers 13 residues. CDR1 MDHEN and CDR2 SYDVKM come from the germline V gene.